This T cell receptor (beta chain) is from a study of shared clonotypes between healthy human individuals. Division of CD4+ cells produced a CD45RA+ naive subset and a CD45RA-negative memory subset. The repertoire was sequenced with immunoSEQ multiplex PCR; TCRdb's copy has only in-frame clones and lacks some. The sample has approximately 2,000,000 clones; 80% to 95% are singletons. There are 12 residues in the CDR3. The V end lost 7 bases, the J end lost 5 bases, and 14 bases lay between the germline ends. In germline, CDR1 is SQVTM, CDR2 ANQGSEA. Study results and limitations: Four donors held approximately 5% of naive CD4 clonotypes in common. Only blood underwent sampling, and tissue repertoires likely differ. How much donors shared clonotypes was expected to be affected by sequencing depth.

Details on this clone: Its antigen is not identified.

The sequenced material came from naive CD4+ T cells from PBMCs. The subset denotes: CD45RA+ positively selected. The chain has TRBV29-1 and TRBJ1-1, with no clear D. This clonotype was sampled from a young man in good health. Some clones in this sample may be carry-over from other donors' samples. CDR3 protein: CSGHKDGTEAFF. CDR3 sequence (DNA): TGCAGCGGGCACAAGGATGGGACTGAAGCTTTCTTT. Looking up the rest from reference TRBV29-1 and TRBJ1-1 gives the full variable domain: SAVISQKPSRDICQRGTSLTIQCQVDSQVTMMFWYRQQPGQSLTLIATANQGSEATYESGFVIDKFPISRPNLTFSTLTVSNMSPEDSSIYLCSGHKDGTEAFFGQGTRLTVV.